The 29 T cell receptor beta chains in this list originate from one sample, sequenced in a study of regulatory and conventional T cells in RAG deficiency. Clones were sequenced by immunoSEQ multiplex PCR, and TCRdb holds only the in-frame ones, with some missing. The sample consists of 29,000 or so clones, roughly 96% of them appearing once. The sorted conventional CD4+ T cells were CD25-low and CD127-high, with genomic DNA sequenced. This sample was shared with a second study, whose subject was regulatory T cells. This second study notes: The PCR used 52 TRBV and 13 TRBJ primers.

The sequenced sample was CD25- CD4+ T cells sorted from blood. The receptors derive from a human donor in good health.

This sequence joins TRBV6-5 and TRBJ1-4, with D possibly matching TRBD1 (5 bases). CDR3 length equals 15 residues. Germline V CDR1 and CDR2: MNHEY, SVGAGI. V shed 4 bases and J shed 5 bases, with 14 bases lying between them. Here the CDR3 reads CASSSLQVINEKLFF. CDR3 DNA: TGTGCCAGCAGTTCCCTACAGGTGATCAATGAAAAACTGTTTTTT.

The CDR3 protein is CASSSRDSYGYTF. The CDR3 DNA reads TGTGCCAGCAGTTCCCGGGACAGCTATGGCTACACCTTC. The chain links TRBV6-1 to TRBJ1-2, with 7 bases matching TRBD1. Losses at the gene ends were 5 bases for V and 4 bases for J; bases not matched to a gene: 4. The CDR3 is 13 residues long. Germline lookup yields CDR1 MNHNS and CDR2 SASEGT.

V and J are TRBV11-2 and TRBJ1-1, with D tentatively TRBD1 (5 bases). There are 15 residues in the CDR3. V shed 4 bases and J shed 0 bases, with 12 bases lying between them. CDR1 and CDR2 from the germline V gene are SGHAT and FQNNGV. The CDR3 DNA reads as TGTGCCAGCAGCTCGATGGGAGGGGTGAACACTGAAGCTTTCTTT. Translation gives CASSSMGGVNTEAFF.

The gene calls are TRBV7-8 and TRBJ2-2; possibly TRBD2 for D (7 bases). Trimming cost V 7 bases and J 5 bases, with 23 bases left between them. CDR1 is SGHVS and CDR2 is FQNEAQ in the germline V gene. The CDR3 extends over 17 amino acids. This CDR3 reads CASTNQLRRGGTGELFF. The DNA for the CDR3 is TGTGCCAGCACCAACCAACTCCGGAGGGGGGGGACCGGGGAGCTGTTTTTT.

This sequence joins TRBV2 and TRBJ1-1; 8 nucleotides align to TRBD1. V was pared by 7 bases and J by 2 bases, with 6 bases of the junction left unmatched. The CDR3 runs to 14 residues. Per germline, CDR1 SNHLY and CDR2 FYNNEI. The CDR3 region is CASNWQGANTEAFF. The CDR3, as DNA: TGTGCCAGCAATTGGCAGGGGGCTAACACTGAAGCTTTCTTT.

The rearrangement joins TRBV29-1 to TRBJ2-5; a weak D match, TRBD1 (5 bases). The end of the DNA is better explained by TRBJ2-7, so the J call may be wrong. The germline V gene has CDR1 SQVTM and CDR2 ANQGSEA. The CDR3 has 12 residues. CDR3 residues: CSVNFQGVEQYF. CDR3 DNA: TGCAGCGTCAACTTTCAGGGCGTCGAGCAGTACTTC.

The CDR3 DNA reads as TGTGCCAGCCAAGCGGGGGGGGTCCAAGAGACCCAGTACTTC. Amino acids: CASQAGGVQETQYF. V and J are TRBV9 and TRBJ2-5, with 10 bases fitting TRBD2. V shed 7 bases and J 1 base; nucleotides not matched to a gene: 4. Looked up from germline, CDR1 is SGDLS and CDR2 is YYNGEE. The CDR3 consists of 14 residues.

This clone was recorded only once. The V gene is TRBV27, the J gene TRBJ1-5, with D hard to call. Deletions cut 5 bases from V and 5 bases from J, with 7 bases between. This CDR3 contains 12 residues. In germline, CDR1 is MNHEY, CDR2 SMNVEV (reference sequence). The CDR3 region has the DNA TGTGCCAGCAGTCCCCTCGATCAGCCCCAGCATTTT. Encoded protein: CASSPLDQPQHF.

The chain recombines TRBV18 with TRBJ2-1; 7 positions match TRBD1. This CDR3 comprises 12 residues. V was pared by 5 bases and J by 6 bases, with 1 base of the junction left unmatched. Looked up from germline, CDR1 is KGHSH and CDR2 is LQKENI. CDR3 sequence (DNA): TGTGCCAGCTCATCAGGGGGCAATGAGCAGTTCTTC. It is translated as CASSSGGNEQFF.

This clone occurred once. For the CDR3, the DNA is TGTGCCAGCTCCCTTCTTGTGGCCCCATATGGCTACACCTTC. This sequence encodes CASSLLVAPYGYTF. The chain has TRBV28 and TRBJ1-2, with no clear D. The CDR3 extends over 14 amino acids. The germline V gene has CDR1 MDHEN and CDR2 SYDVKM. With 8 bases removed from V and 5 bases from J, the gap between germline ends came to 18 bases.

The rearrangement uses TRBV5-1 and TRBJ1-1; D possibly corresponds to TRBD1 (5 bases). The CDR3 length is 15 residues. Trimming removed 4 bases from V and 5 bases from J, with 18 bases in between. Germline-derived CDR1 and CDR2 are SGHRS and YFSETQ. This CDR3 reads CASSRRVRGGTEAFF. As DNA, the CDR3 is TGCGCCAGCAGCCGCAGAGTCCGGGGGGGGACTGAAGCTTTCTTT.

The gene calls are TRBV7-3 and TRBJ1-1; perhaps TRBD1 as D (6 bases). CDR1 is SGHTA and CDR2 is FQGTGA in the germline V gene. The CDR3 is 15 amino acids. V was cut by 5 bases and J by 0 bases, with 13 bases left in between. The CDR3 loop reads CASSPSGGLNTEAFF. CDR3 nucleotides: TGTGCCAGCAGCCCAAGCGGGGGCTTGAACACTGAAGCTTTCTTT.

The gene calls are TRBV4-2 and TRBJ1-5, with 9 bases matching TRBD1. Germline CDR1 reads LGHNA; CDR2 reads YNFKEQ. With 5 bases clipped from V and 4 bases from J, the junction kept 6 bases outside the gene matches. The CDR3 covers 15 residues. The chain's CDR3 is CASSVRDRVNQPQHF. The CDR3 region has the DNA TGTGCCAGCAGCGTCCGGGACAGGGTGAATCAGCCCCAGCATTTT.

V is TRBV2 and J is TRBJ1-2; tentative D call: TRBD1 (5 bases). Trimming stripped 6 bases from V and 8 bases from J, with 10 bases between. Germline assignment: CDR1 SNHLY and CDR2 FYNNEI. The CDR3 is made up of 11 amino acids. The CDR3 here is CASSREGGYTF. The DNA of the CDR3 is TGTGCCAGCAGCAGGGAGGGAGGCTACACCTTC.

V gene TRBV7-9 combines with J gene TRBJ2-1; 10 bases align to TRBD2. J gave up 2 bases and V 3 bases, and 4 bases lay outside the gene matches. Germline CDR1 is SEHNR and CDR2 is FQNEAQ (reference sequence). This CDR3 region has 16 residues. Here the CDR3 DNA reads TGTGCCAGCAGCTTTAAACTAGCGGGGCCCTACAATGAGCAGTTCTTC. It codes for CASSFKLAGPYNEQFF.

The table lists this clone with a count of one. The CDR3 here is CASSLGTGSSYEQYF. The CDR3 coding sequence is TGTGCCAGCAGCTTGGGGACAGGTAGCTCCTACGAGCAGTACTTC. The genes are TRBV5-4 and TRBJ2-7, with 7 bases that match TRBD1. V shed 0 bases, J shed 0 bases, and the junction held 3 bases outside the gene matches. Germline CDR1 reads SGHNT; CDR2 reads YYREEE (reference sequence). The CDR3 loop spans 15 amino acids.

This chain connects TRBV6-5 to TRBJ2-7, with a tentative D call TRBD2 (7 bases). V lost 2 bases, J lost 7 bases, and 18 bases lay in between. Germline CDR1 MNHEY, CDR2 SVGAGI. The CDR3 consists of 15 residues. DNA of the CDR3: TGTGCCAGCAGTTACGGGAATCGGGGGGCGGGAGAGCAGTACTTC. Amino acids: CASSYGNRGAGEQYF.

The rearrangement joins TRBV5-1 to TRBJ1-4; the D gene is possibly TRBD1 (5 bases). The CDR3 covers 17 residues. V was cut by 1 base and J by 0 bases, with 13 bases left in between. Germline CDR1 reads SGHRS; CDR2 reads YFSETQ. Here the CDR3 reads CASSLLGVLATNEKLFF. In nucleotides, the CDR3 is TGCGCCAGCAGCTTGTTAGGGGTACTTGCAACTAATGAAAAACTGTTTTTT.

The chain has TRBV29-1 and TRBJ1-1; D perhaps matches TRBD1 (6 bases). V dropped 3 bases and J dropped 4 bases, with 12 bases sitting between them. Germline V gives CDR1 SQVTM, CDR2 ANQGSEA. This CDR3 has 13 residues. Written as DNA, the CDR3 is TGCAGCGTTGAGCACAGGGTAGCCACTGAAGCTTTCTTT. It is translated as CSVEHRVATEAFF. Supplemented by reference TRBV29-1 and TRBJ1-1, the full variable domain reads SAVISQKPSRDICQRGTSLTIQCQVDSQVTMMFWYRQQPGQSLTLIATANQGSEATYESGFVIDKFPISRPNLTFSTLTVSNMSPEDSSIYLCSVEHRVATEAFFGQGTRLTVV.

The V gene is TRBV7-2, the J gene TRBJ1-1; no clear D gene. Trimming removed 0 bases from V and 11 bases from J, with 13 bases in between. The CDR3 has 13 amino acids. Looked up from germline, CDR1 is SGHTA and CDR2 is FQGNSA. The CDR3 nucleotides are TGTGCCAGCAGCTTAGCGCAGTTTAGGAGGGCTTTCTTT. It encodes CASSLAQFRRAFF.

The chain uses TRBV7-3 and TRBJ1-1; D is perhaps TRBD1 (5 bases). Per the germline V gene, CDR1 is SGHTA and CDR2 is FQGTGA. The CDR3 is made up of 14 amino acids. Trimming stripped 3 bases from V and 0 bases from J, with 8 bases between. The CDR3, as DNA: TGTGCCAGCAGCTTGGCCAGGGTGAACACTGAAGCTTTCTTT. It yields the protein CASSLARVNTEAFF.

V gene TRBV9 combines with J gene TRBJ2-1, with D perhaps matching TRBD2 (5 bases). Germline V gene sequence: CDR1 SGDLS, CDR2 YYNGEE. The CDR3 extends over 15 amino acids. V lost 1 base and J 3 bases, leaving 11 bases between the germline ends. Written as DNA, the CDR3 is TGTGCCAGCAGCGTAATTTCGGGGAGCTACAATGAGCAGTTCTTC. Protein: CASSVISGSYNEQFF.

V is TRBV2 and J is TRBJ2-7; TRBD1 agrees at 9 bases. The germline CDR1 and CDR2 sequences are SNHLY and FYNNEI. This CDR3 spans 15 amino acids. The ends lost 6 bases at V and 0 bases at J; junction bases unmatched: 6. CDR3 sequence: CASRYRGPYSYEQYF. The CDR3 DNA reads TGTGCCAGCAGGTACAGGGGGCCTTACTCCTACGAGCAGTACTTC. Full variable domain (remainder filled in from reference TRBV2 and TRBJ2-7): EPEVTQTPSHQVTQMGQEVILRCVPISNHLYFYWYRQILGQKVEFLVSFYNNEISEKSEIFDDQFSVERPDGSNFTLKIRSTKLEDSAMYFCASRYRGPYSYEQYFGPGTRLTVT.

This rearrangement joins TRBV21-1 to TRBJ2-7; TRBD1 is the table's D call and was not checked against the DNA. TRBV21-1 is an annotated pseudogene. CDR3 length equals 17 residues. The CDR3 sequence: CASSPRLDRGDSYEQYF. For the CDR3, the DNA is TGTGCCAGCAGCCCGCGCCTCGACAGGGGAGACTCCTACGAGCAGTACTTC.

J is TRBJ2-7 and V is TRBV19; TRBD1 aligns across 8 bases. The CDR3 loop spans 14 amino acids. Germline CDR1 and CDR2: LNHDA and SQIVND (reference sequence). V was pared by 3 bases and J by 9 bases, with 10 bases of the junction left unmatched. CDR3 sequence: CASSISVTGDTQYF. The DNA of the CDR3 is TGTGCCAGTAGTATCTCTGTGACAGGGGACACGCAGTACTTC.

The chain has TRBV18 and TRBJ2-1, with 9 bases identical to TRBD2. The CDR3 is 18 amino acids. Germline V lookup: CDR1 KGHSH, CDR2 LQKENI. With V trimmed by 3 bases and J by 8 bases, 17 bases remained unmatched. DNA of the CDR3: TGTGCCAGCTCACCGAAGGAGGGGACCCCAGCGGGGGGTCATGAGCAGTTCTTC. It encodes CASSPKEGTPAGGHEQFF.

This clone came up once. V gene TRBV2 combines with J gene TRBJ1-1; 8 bases are shared with TRBD1. V was pared by 5 bases and J by 1 base, with 3 bases of the junction left unmatched. The CDR3 contains 14 residues. Germline CDR1 is SNHLY and CDR2 is FYNNEI. In DNA form, the CDR3 reads TGTGCCAGCAGTCTCGGGACAGGGAACACTGAAGCTTTCTTT. Its protein product is CASSLGTGNTEAFF.

The chain carries TRBV9 and TRBJ1-4; weak D call: TRBD1 (5 bases). CDR3 length: 15 amino acids. V was trimmed by 3 bases and J by 7 bases, leaving 16 bases between them. The germline gives CDR1 SGDLS, CDR2 YYNGEE. The CDR3 spells CASSEYQGFGEKLFF. CDR3 sequence (DNA): TGTGCCAGCAGCGAATACCAGGGATTTGGTGAAAAACTGTTTTTT. The full variable domain, completed using reference TRBV9 and TRBJ1-4, is DSGVTQTPKHLITATGQRVTLRCSPRSGDLSVYWYQQSLDQGLQFLIQYYNGEERAKGNILERFSAQQFPDLHSELNLSSLELGDSALYFCASSEYQGFGEKLFFGSGTQLSVL.

This rearrangement joins TRBV30 to TRBJ2-7, with D maybe TRBD1 (6 bases). Germline assignment: CDR1 GTSNPN and CDR2 SVGIG (reference sequence). V lost 1 base, J lost 3 bases, and 7 bases lay in between. The CDR3 runs to 12 residues. The CDR3 nucleotides are TGTGCCTGGAGTGAACAGGGCTACGAGCAGTACTTC. Its protein is CAWSEQGYEQYF.